The 27 T cell receptor beta chains reported below all come from one sample, sequenced in a study of CXCR3-negative and CXCR3-positive naive CD8 T cells. Each TRB cDNA library was prepared by 5' RACE (with UMI labels). TCRdb re-called the 5' RACE reads, yielding one record per CDR3 amino acid sequence without DNA. This sample's table has some 61,000 distinct CDR3 sequences. Sequenced material: naive CXCR3- CD8+ T cells from blood. Subset described: CD45RO-CCR7+CD27+CD95- naive CD8+ T cells lacking CXCR3 (TNR3-). The receptors were sampled from a human donor in good health. Some clones in this sample may be carry-over from other donors' samples.

The rearrangement uses TRBV29-1 and TRBJ1-2; TCRdb proposes TRBD1, but this gene call is untestable without DNA. Germline V gene lookup returns CDR1 SQVTM and CDR2 ANQGSEA. The CDR3 covers 12 residues. This CDR3 reads CSVGTGDVVYTF.

The rearrangement joins TRBV6-2 or TRBV6-3 to TRBJ2-1; TCRdb reports TRBD1, a call that lacks DNA to check it against. The CDR3 spans 17 residues. Germline loops: CDR1 MNHEY, CDR2 SVGEGT. CDR3 loop: CASSYSRRGSAYNEQFF.

The rearrangement uses TRBV4-3 and TRBJ2-7; there is no DNA to check the TCRdb D call of TRBD1. The length of the CDR3 is 14 residues. Germline CDR1 LGHNA, CDR2 YSLEER. CDR3 loop: CASSQGTGRYEQYF.

This chain uses TRBV2 with TRBJ2-5; with no DNA, the TCRdb D assignment of TRBD1 cannot be verified. Germline V gene lookup returns CDR1 SNHLY and CDR2 FYNNEI. This CDR3 spans 16 amino acids. The CDR3 sequence: CASSERSGRNQETQYF.

V and J are TRBV29-1 and TRBJ2-1; TCRdb selects TRBD2, and the lack of DNA leaves this call unchecked. The length of the CDR3 is 13 residues. Germline V gene data show CDR1 as SQVTM and CDR2 as ANQGSEA. The CDR3: CSVEGPENYEQFF.

The J gene is TRBJ1-1, the V gene TRBV12-3 or TRBV12-4; TCRdb reports TRBD1, a call that lacks DNA to check it against. CDR3 length: 13 amino acids. The CDR3 is CASGTGVNTEAFF.

This sequence joins TRBV7-9 and TRBJ1-2; TCRdb selects TRBD1, and the lack of DNA leaves this call unchecked. The CDR3 is made up of 15 amino acids. Germline CDR1 and CDR2: SEHNR and FQNEAQ (reference sequence). CDR3 in amino acids: CASSLVQGAGYGYTF.

The rearrangement uses TRBV29-1 and TRBJ2-1; TCRdb's assignment of TRBD1 cannot be checked, as there is no DNA. The germline V gene encodes CDR1 SQVTM and CDR2 ANQGSEA. This CDR3 spans 13 amino acids. The CDR3: CSVVRDRGREQFF.

J is TRBJ2-3 and V is TRBV3-1; lacking DNA, the TRBD1 call made by TCRdb goes unchecked. The CDR3 runs to 13 residues. Germline V gene data show CDR1 as LGHDT and CDR2 as YNNKEL (reference sequence). The CDR3 loop reads CASSHPGRDTQYF.

This sequence joins TRBV5-6 and TRBJ2-1; the TRBD1 assignment by TCRdb is unverifiable without DNA. The CDR3 sequence is 11 residues long. Germline assignment: CDR1 SGHDT and CDR2 YYEEEE. CDR3 amino acids: CASRSPHEQFF.

The V call is TRBV14, the J call TRBJ2-7. The CDR3 length is 11 residues. The germline V gene has CDR1 SGHDN and CDR2 FVKESK. The CDR3 spells CASSAGYEQYF.

The chain uses TRBV4-2 and TRBJ2-1; the D call from TCRdb, TRBD1, cannot be confirmed without DNA. The CDR3 covers 18 residues. Looked up from germline, CDR1 is LGHNA and CDR2 is YNFKEQ. The CDR3: CASSQVYGGAGSYNEQFF.

This chain links TRBV7-2 with TRBJ2-7; checking the TCRdb D call of TRBD1 is not possible without DNA. The CDR3 is 18 residues long. Looked up from germline, CDR1 is SGHTA and CDR2 is FQGNSA. CDR3: CASSLSSRDRPPTYEQYF. The whole variable domain, remainder taken from reference TRBV7-2 and TRBJ2-7, is GAGVSQSPSNKVTEKGKDVELRCDPISGHTALYWYRQSLGQGLEFLIYFQGNSAPDKSGLPSDRFSAERTGGSVSTLTIQRTQQEDSAVYLCASSLSSRDRPPTYEQYFGPGTRLTVT.

The V gene is TRBV7-9, the J gene TRBJ1-1; TCRdb lists TRBD1, though no DNA is available to test this call. The V gene's germline CDR1 is SEHNR and CDR2 FQNEAQ (reference sequence). The CDR3 loop spans 13 amino acids. The CDR3 is CASTRTESPEAFF.

Here the CDR3 reads CSETSGRRTDTQYF. This sequence joins TRBV29-1 and TRBJ2-3; TCRdb's assignment of TRBD2 cannot be checked, as there is no DNA. CDR1 and CDR2 from the germline V gene are SQVTM and ANQGSEA. This CDR3 contains 14 residues.

The CDR3: CSFGESFADTQYF. V gene TRBV29-1 combines with J gene TRBJ2-3; TCRdb proposes TRBD2, but this gene call is untestable without DNA. Germline-derived CDR1 and CDR2 are SQVTM and ANQGSEA. This CDR3 is 13 amino acids long.

The V gene is TRBV29-1, the J gene TRBJ2-1. Germline-derived CDR1 and CDR2 are SQVTM and ANQGSEA. The CDR3 has 12 residues. The CDR3 sequence is CSVEVGLNEQFF.

CDR3 in amino acids: CASSSDRGSNTGELFF. This chain connects TRBV5-5 to TRBJ2-2; the D gene TCRdb calls, TRBD1, cannot be checked with no DNA. This CDR3 has 16 residues. Germline assignment: CDR1 SGHKS and CDR2 YYEKEE (reference sequence).

This chain joins TRBV4-2 and TRBJ2-1; TCRdb's D gene call, TRBD1, goes unchecked for lack of DNA. This CDR3 region has 16 residues. The germline CDR1 and CDR2 sequences are LGHNA and YNFKEQ. CDR3 sequence: CASSQVDRGLYNEQFF.

The V call is TRBV9, the J call TRBJ2-2. In germline, CDR1 is SGDLS, CDR2 YYNGEE. The CDR3 loop spans 16 amino acids. The CDR3 reads CASSVFWAANTGELFF. Filled out from reference TRBV9 and TRBJ2-2, the complete variable domain reads DSGVTQTPKHLITATGQRVTLRCSPRSGDLSVYWYQQSLDQGLQFLIQYYNGEERAKGNILERFSAQQFPDLHSELNLSSLELGDSALYFCASSVFWAANTGELFFGEGSRLTVL.

CDR3 region: CASSYSLAGARETQYF. The chain carries TRBV6-5 and TRBJ2-5; the D gene TCRdb calls, TRBD2, cannot be checked with no DNA. This CDR3 is 16 amino acids long. CDR1 is MNHEY and CDR2 is SVGAGI in the germline V gene.

The chain carries TRBV24-1 and TRBJ2-1; without DNA, the TCRdb call of TRBD1 cannot be checked. Germline V gene lookup returns CDR1 KGHDR and CDR2 SFDVKD. CDR3 length equals 17 residues. This CDR3 is CATSDSRQARDYNEQFF.

The gene calls are TRBV7-9 and TRBJ2-7; the D gene TCRdb calls, TRBD1, cannot be checked with no DNA. The CDR3 spans 12 residues. Germline assignment: CDR1 SEHNR and CDR2 FQNEAQ (reference sequence). The CDR3 sequence: CASSWDSYEQYF.

The rearrangement uses TRBV4-2 and TRBJ2-7; TCRdb gives TRBD1 as the D gene, but with no DNA this cannot be confirmed. This CDR3 has 17 amino acids. Per germline, CDR1 LGHNA and CDR2 YNFKEQ. Here the CDR3 reads CASSQVISQGAVYEQYF.

The chain couples TRBV12-3 or TRBV12-4 to TRBJ2-5. The CDR3 has 14 amino acids. CDR3: CASSLGDFGETQYF.

The V call is TRBV29-1, the J call TRBJ2-7; TCRdb's D call, TRBD1, is unchecked because there is no DNA. The germline gives CDR1 SQVTM, CDR2 ANQGSEA. This CDR3 spans 13 amino acids. CDR3 residues: CSVGETGGYEQYF.

V gene TRBV7-6 combines with J gene TRBJ1-1; TCRdb gives TRBD1 as the D gene, but with no DNA this cannot be confirmed. The CDR3 consists of 16 residues. CDR1 and CDR2 from the germline V gene are SGHVS and FNYEAQ. CDR3 region: CASSAGQVGHNTEAFF.